The 24 T cell receptor beta chains in this list originate from one sample, sequenced in a study of preoperative IRX-2 immunotherapy in early breast cancer. Data came from immunoSEQ multiplex PCR; TCRdb stores just in-frame clones and leaves some out. This repertoire shows roughly 42,000 clones, 60% to 80% found once; its top ten account for 1.2%. This sample's treatment: preoperative locoregional IRX-2 cytokine immunotherapy. The sample here was tumor tissue, taken after IRX-2 immunotherapy. The receptors shown here come from a human donor with breast cancer.

The rearrangement joins TRBV19 to TRBJ2-7, with TRBD1 identical over 11 bases. Per the germline V gene, CDR1 is LNHDA and CDR2 is SQIVND (reference sequence). This CDR3 has 15 residues. V shed 5 bases and J 5 bases; nucleotides not matched to a gene: 8. DNA of the CDR3: TGTGCCAGTAGTGACCGGGACAGGGGGTACGACGAGCAGTACTTC. It encodes CASSDRDRGYDEQYF.

The chain is built from TRBV29-1 and TRBJ2-5; TRBD1 aligns across 8 bases. In germline, CDR1 is SQVTM, CDR2 ANQGSEA. J lost 5 bases, V lost 4 bases, and 9 bases had no gene match. The CDR3 has 14 residues. The CDR3 here is CSVAAGGVYETQYF. CDR3 in DNA: TGCAGCGTTGCGGCAGGGGGCGTGTATGAGACCCAGTACTTC.

The rearrangement uses TRBV6-8 and TRBJ2-6, with 11 bases aligning to TRBD1. Germline V gene data show CDR1 as MNHGY and CDR2 as SAAAGT. V was pared by 4 bases and J by 0 bases, with 5 bases of the junction left unmatched. The CDR3 length is 18 residues. The CDR3 DNA reads as TGTGCCAGCAGTTCCGGGACAGGGGGGTTCTCTGGGGCCAACGTCCTGACTTTC. Translating it yields CASSSGTGGFSGANVLTF.

The V call is TRBV6-8, the J call TRBJ2-3; TRBD1 matches at 10 bases. This CDR3 has 15 amino acids. V lost 6 bases, J lost 3 bases, and 6 bases stayed unmatched. In germline, CDR1 is MNHGY, CDR2 SAAAGT. The CDR3 DNA follows: TGTGCCAGCAGCGGGGACAGGGGTTTTACAGATACGCAGTATTTT. Amino acid sequence: CASSGDRGFTDTQYF.

This clone qualifies as medium-sized. The chain is built from TRBV11-3 and TRBJ1-2; maybe TRBD1 (5 bases). Germline-derived CDR1 and CDR2 are SGHNT and YENEEA. The V end lost 2 bases, the J end lost 4 bases, and 14 bases lay between the germline ends. This CDR3 contains 15 residues. CDR3 nucleotides: TGTGCCAGCAGCTTAATGGGGGGTCCTACCTATGGCTACACCTTC. Protein sequence: CASSLMGGPTYGYTF.

The gene calls are TRBV29-1 and TRBJ2-1, with 12 bases fitting TRBD2. With V trimmed by 5 bases and J by 4 bases, 0 bases remained unmatched. Looked up from germline, CDR1 is SQVTM and CDR2 is ANQGSEA. CDR3 length: 13 residues. In DNA, the CDR3 is TGCAGCGTTACTAGCGGGGGGTACAATGAGCAGTTCTTC. This sequence encodes CSVTSGGYNEQFF.

The rearrangement uses TRBV11-3 and TRBJ2-3; 8 nucleotides line up with TRBD2. Trimming cost V 1 base and J 4 bases; bases outside gene matches: 10. The CDR3 extends over 17 amino acids. The germline V gene has CDR1 SGHNT and CDR2 YENEEA. CDR3 sequence reads: CASSLVSSGRKSDTQYF. The CDR3 DNA follows: TGTGCCAGCAGCTTAGTATCCAGCGGGAGAAAGTCAGATACGCAGTATTTT.

This clone was observed once. This chain joins TRBV10-2 and TRBJ2-1, with 7 nucleotides matching TRBD1. The CDR3 length is 18 residues. After removal of 0 bases from V and 3 bases from J, the junction contained 11 bases not matched to a gene. The V gene's germline CDR1 is WSHSY and CDR2 SAAADI. CDR3 region: CASSESRPKGQFYNEQFF. CDR3 coding DNA: TGCGCCAGCAGTGAGTCAAGACCTAAGGGACAGTTCTACAATGAGCAGTTCTTC.

The chain combines TRBV19 with TRBJ2-4; D call uncertain. The CDR3 consists of 17 residues. Trimming took off 3 bases at V and 1 base at J, with 16 bases between the two ends. From germline, CDR1 is LNHDA and CDR2 SQIVND (reference sequence). The CDR3 sequence: CASSIPPLLGAKNIQYF. CDR3 nucleotide sequence: TGTGCCAGTAGTATTCCTCCCCTGCTGGGGGCCAAAAACATTCAGTACTTC.

The rearrangement links TRBV29-1 to TRBJ1-1, with D maybe TRBD1 (5 bases). The V gene's germline CDR1 is SQVTM and CDR2 ANQGSEA. V lost 7 bases, J lost 4 bases, and 13 bases lay in between. The CDR3 contains 12 residues. The CDR3: CSAPDGGTEAFF. In DNA, the CDR3 is TGCAGCGCCCCGGACGGGGGCACTGAAGCTTTCTTT.

This clone was detected only once. The V and J genes are TRBV15 and TRBJ2-2, with 10 nucleotides matching TRBD2. This CDR3 contains 17 residues. The V and J ends lost 1 base and 3 bases, in that order; junction bases with no gene match: 5. Germline V gene lookup returns CDR1 LNHNV and CDR2 YYDKDF (reference sequence). The CDR3 DNA reads TGTGCCACCAGCAGAGCCCCTAGCGGGAGTTACACCGGGGAGCTGTTTTTT. Translating it yields CATSRAPSGSYTGELFF.

The chain carries TRBV19 and TRBJ2-1; 9 bases are shared with TRBD2. V shed 6 bases and J 5 bases; nucleotides not matched to a gene: 5. The CDR3 covers 14 residues. The germline CDR1 and CDR2 sequences are LNHDA and SQIVND (reference sequence). The CDR3, as DNA: TGTGCCAGTAGCGGGACTAGCAGACACAATGAGCAGTTCTTC. This codes for CASSGTSRHNEQFF.

This clone appeared a few times. This chain links TRBV6-8 with TRBJ2-7; TRBD2 matches 8 bases. Trimming took 6 bases from V and 1 from J; bases not matched to a gene: 8. Germline values: CDR1 MNHGY, CDR2 SAAAGT. The length of the CDR3 is 15 residues. CDR3 protein: CASSSSGSESYEQYF. The CDR3 region has the DNA TGTGCCAGCAGCTCCAGCGGGAGTGAGTCCTACGAGCAGTACTTC.

As regards this clone: Mismatch with germline at one junction end may stem from a read error. This chain joins TRBV5-1 and TRBJ2-4; D remains ambiguous. This CDR3 spans 15 amino acids. Per the germline V gene, CDR1 is SGHRS and CDR2 is YFSETQ. The CDR3, as DNA: TGTGCCAGCAGCTTAGAGTGGGGAGCCAAAAACATTCAGTACTTC. This translates into CASSLEWGAKNIQYF. The whole variable domain, filled in from reference TRBV5-1 and TRBJ2-4, reads KAGVTQTPRYLIKTRGQQVTLSCSPISGHRSVSWYQQTPGQGLQFLFEYFSETQRNKGNFPGRFSGRQFSNSRSEMNVSTLELGDSALYLCASSLEWGAKNIQYFGAGTRLSVL.

This clone has only a few counts. The chain links TRBV12-5 to TRBJ1-6, with D perhaps matching TRBD1 (5 bases). The germline CDR1 and CDR2 sequences are LGHNT and FRNRAP. CDR3 length: 16 amino acids. CDR3 in DNA: TGTGCCAGCATTGGGAGGGGACGGTATGGAAATTCACCCCTCCACTTT. Its protein product is CASIGRGRYGNSPLHF.

The chain recombines TRBV11-3 with TRBJ2-2; D tentatively fits TRBD1 or TRBD2 (5 bases each). The CDR3 has 15 residues. With 5 bases removed from V and 5 bases from J, the gap between germline ends came to 15 bases. The germline V gene has CDR1 SGHNT and CDR2 YENEEA. CDR3 DNA: TGTGCCAGCAGCCCTCAGGGACCCCGGACCGGGGAGCTGTTTTTT. This translates into CASSPQGPRTGELFF.

V and J are TRBV5-1 and TRBJ1-4; D is unclear. The V and J ends lost 4 bases and 8 bases respectively, with 15 bases between them. Looked up from germline, CDR1 is SGHRS and CDR2 is YFSETQ. The CDR3 is 14 residues long. The DNA for the CDR3 is TGCGCCAGCAGCGAAAGAGGGATCGGGGAAAAACTGTTTTTT. The encoded protein is CASSERGIGEKLFF.

This clone was seen a handful of times. J is TRBJ1-6 and V is TRBV6-8; D call uncertain. The CDR3 is 14 residues long. V lost 6 bases and J 8 bases, leaving 14 bases between the germline ends. Germline CDR1 and CDR2: MNHGY and SAAAGT. The CDR3 is CASRRSPGDSPLHF. CDR3 nucleotide sequence: TGTGCCAGCAGAAGAAGCCCCGGGGATTCACCCCTCCACTTT.

This sequence joins TRBV7-1 and TRBJ2-6, with D unclear. TRBV7-1 is an open reading frame whose function is uncertain. Trimming shortened V by 1 base and J by 0 bases, and 10 bases separated the two germline ends. The CDR3 has 17 residues. The CDR3: CASSSGVGISGANVLTF. CDR3 nucleotides: TGTGCCAGCAGCTCAGGGGTAGGGATCTCTGGGGCCAACGTCCTGACTTTC.

V and J are TRBV11-3 and TRBJ2-1; 9 bases match TRBD2. J gave up 8 bases and V 3 bases, and 5 bases lay outside the gene matches. The CDR3 runs to 14 residues. Germline V gene sequence: CDR1 SGHNT, CDR2 YENEEA. Here the CDR3 DNA reads TGTGCCAGCAGCTTGGGACTAGCATCCGATGAGCAGTTCTTC. Amino acids: CASSLGLASDEQFF.

The J gene is TRBJ2-1, the V gene TRBV11-3, with D unresolved. Per germline, CDR1 SGHNT and CDR2 YENEEA. The CDR3 runs 16 residues. V was shortened by 3 bases and J by 10 bases, with 22 bases between the two germline ends. In nucleotides, the CDR3 is TGTGCCAGCAGCTTGTCCGTAAATCCTTCCTACGGGGAGCAGTTCTTC. Protein sequence: CASSLSVNPSYGEQFF.

This chain joins TRBV6-8 and TRBJ1-3; D gene uncertain. Trimming cost V 7 bases and J 4 bases, with 11 bases left between them. This CDR3 contains 13 residues. Looked up from germline, CDR1 is MNHGY and CDR2 is SAAAGT. CDR3 residues: CASIPPGGNTIYF. CDR3 DNA sequence: TGTGCCAGCATCCCTCCGGGAGGAAACACCATATATTTT.

This chain connects TRBV10-2 to TRBJ2-7; no reliable D call. Germline loops: CDR1 WSHSY, CDR2 SAAADI. V was clipped by 6 bases and J by 1 base, with 13 bases between them. The CDR3 extends over 14 amino acids. DNA for the CDR3: TGCGCCAGCAGGGTAGGGATGAGTTCCTACGAGCAGTACTTC. Its protein product is CASRVGMSSYEQYF.

The chain links TRBV5-1 to TRBJ1-1; TRBD1 matches 10 bases. With V trimmed by 4 bases and J by 1 base, 7 bases remained unmatched. The CDR3 is made up of 16 amino acids. Per the germline V gene, CDR1 is SGHRS and CDR2 is YFSETQ. The CDR3 DNA follows: TGCGCCAGCAGCCGAGGACAGGGGGGCCCGAACACTGAAGCTTTCTTT. Translating gives CASSRGQGGPNTEAFF.